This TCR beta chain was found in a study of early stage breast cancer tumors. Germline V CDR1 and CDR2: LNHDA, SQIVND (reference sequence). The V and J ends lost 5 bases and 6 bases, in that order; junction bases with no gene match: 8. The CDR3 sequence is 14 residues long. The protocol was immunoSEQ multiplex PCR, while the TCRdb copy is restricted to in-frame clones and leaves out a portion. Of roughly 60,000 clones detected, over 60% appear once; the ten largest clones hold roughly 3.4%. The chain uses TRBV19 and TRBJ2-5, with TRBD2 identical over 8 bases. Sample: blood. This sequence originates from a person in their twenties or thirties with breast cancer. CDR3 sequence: CASSLSGSPQTQYF. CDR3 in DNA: TGTGCCAGTAGTTTGAGCGGGAGCCCCCAGACCCAGTACTTC.